The 8 T cell receptor beta chains in this list originate from one sample, sequenced in a study of cytomegalovirus exposure and HLA in healthy donors (dated by TCRdb to about 2017). To prepare the library, the immunoSEQ multiplex PCR assay was applied. The multiplex PCR relied on a mix of 60 forward primers for TCR Vbeta segments and 13 reverse primers for TCR Jbeta segments. TCRdb's version of the immuneACCESS table is confined to in-frame rearrangements and falls short of the full clone set. An unresolved V gene accounts for under half of the shortfall where checked; the remainder is of unknown origin. This sample lists about 280,000 clones; about 87% were detected once. Together, the top ten hold around 2.1% of the sample. Input material: PBMCs. These receptors all stem from a woman between 18 and 29 years old in good health and CMV-seronegative.

This clone was observed once. V gene TRBV5-1 combines with J gene TRBJ2-1, with 7 nucleotides matching TRBD1. Per germline, CDR1 SGHRS and CDR2 YFSETQ. V gave up 3 bases and J gave up 6 bases; unmatched junction bases: 6. The CDR3 spans 14 residues. CDR3 DNA sequence: TGCGCCAGCAGCTCGGGACAGACCCTCAATGAGCAGTTCTTC. Translated, it gives CASSSGQTLNEQFF.

V gene TRBV30 combines with J gene TRBJ2-7; D is possibly TRBD1 (6 bases). Trimming took 4 bases from V and 3 from J, leaving 13 bases between them. From germline, CDR1 is GTSNPN and CDR2 SVGIG (reference sequence). The CDR3 sequence is 13 residues long. The CDR3 loop reads CAWTSRDIYEQYF. Here the CDR3 DNA reads TGTGCCTGGACGTCCCGGGACATCTACGAGCAGTACTTC. The full variable domain, rest sourced from reference TRBV30 and TRBJ2-7, is SQTIHQWPATLVQPVGSPLSLECTVEGTSNPNLYWYRQAAGRGLQLLFYSVGIGQISSEVPQNLSASRPQDRQFILSSKKLLLSDSGFYLCAWTSRDIYEQYFGPGTRLTVT.

The CDR3, as DNA: TGTGCCAGCAGCGTAGAAGGGGGGGATGAAAAACTGTTTTTT. Protein: CASSVEGGDEKLFF. The J gene is TRBJ1-4, the V gene TRBV9; TRBD1 might be the D (6 bases). Germline-derived CDR1 and CDR2 are SGDLS and YYNGEE. Trimming took 0 bases from V and 6 from J, leaving 9 bases between them. The CDR3 has 14 amino acids. The whole variable domain, filled in from reference TRBV9 and TRBJ1-4, reads DSGVTQTPKHLITATGQRVTLRCSPRSGDLSVYWYQQSLDQGLQFLIQYYNGEERAKGNILERFSAQQFPDLHSELNLSSLELGDSALYFCASSVEGGDEKLFFGSGTQLSVL.

The CDR3 DNA follows: TGCGCCAGCAGCCCCGTGGGGGGGGCCGCAGGCAATCAGCCCCAGCATTTT. Translating it yields CASSPVGGAAGNQPQHF. The chain has TRBV4-1 and TRBJ1-5; TRBD1 might be the D (6 bases). The CDR3 length is 17 residues. In germline, CDR1 is MGHRA, CDR2 YSYEKL. V lost 4 bases to trimming and J lost 2 bases, with 18 bases between them.

J is TRBJ2-7 and V is TRBV11-2; 9 positions match TRBD1. Germline CDR1 is SGHAT and CDR2 is FQNNGV. Trimming took 0 bases from V and 4 from J; bases not matched to a gene: 7. There are 16 residues in the CDR3. CDR3 nucleotides: TGTGCCAGCAGCTTAGATACCGGGACAGGGTATTACGAGCAGTACTTC. Translation: CASSLDTGTGYYEQYF.

V gene TRBV6-5 combines with J gene TRBJ2-5; TRBD2 might be the D (7 bases). Judging by the DNA end, TRBJ2-7 fits better; the J call may be wrong. CDR3 length equals 14 residues. CDR1 MNHEY and CDR2 SVGAGI come from the germline V gene. CDR3 DNA: TGTGCCAGTAGGGCCGGGGGGACATCCTACGAGCAGTACTTC. It translates to CASRAGGTSYEQYF.

The rearrangement uses TRBV19 and TRBJ1-1, with D unclear. Trimming shortened V by 3 bases and J by 5 bases, and 10 bases separated the two germline ends. CDR1 and CDR2 (germline): LNHDA, SQIVND (reference sequence). The CDR3 runs 13 residues. The CDR3 is CASSIRGFTEAFF. The CDR3 DNA follows: TGTGCCAGTAGTATTCGAGGGTTTACTGAAGCTTTCTTT.

The chain has TRBV28 and TRBJ1-5, with 10 bases identical to TRBD1. V lost 5 bases to trimming and J lost 7 bases; unmatched junction nucleotides: 8. Germline CDR1 MDHEN, CDR2 SYDVKM. This CDR3 is built from 15 residues. The CDR3 sequence is CASSPGTGVGQPQHF. Here the CDR3 DNA reads TGTGCCAGCAGTCCCGGGACAGGGGTTGGCCAGCCCCAGCATTTT.